The 10 T cell receptor beta chains listed next were all sequenced from one sample in a study of human T cells and chemical hapten exposure. Stated time point: patch test 3, about 24 weeks after DPC sensitization. Treatment given: therapeutic diphenylcyclopropenone sensitization with weekly scalp DPC. TCRdb analysed the RACE reads with MiXCR anew, one entry per CDR3 protein. The sample includes 150,000 to 200,000 distinct CDR3 sequences, about 22% of them seen just once. This material consisted of whole blood, taken in connection with sensitization to the hapten diphenylcyclopropenone (DPC). Every receptor here comes from a woman aged 40 to 55 with alopecia areata. Some clones in this sample may be carry-over from other donors' samples.

This clonotype appeared a single time. Germline and junction disagree at one end, which may indicate a read error. The J gene is TRBJ2-1, the V gene TRBV28; D may be TRBD1 (6 bases). The germline V gene encodes CDR1 MDHEN and CDR2 SYDVKM. There are 15 residues in the CDR3. The CDR3, as DNA: TGTGCCGGCAGTTTAAGCCAGGGGACCTACAATGAGCAGTTCTTC. Amino acids: CAGSLSQGTYNEQFF.

This clonotype was seen a few times. J is TRBJ1-4 and V is TRBV5-5; no reliable D call. V lost 6 bases, J lost 0 bases, and 12 bases lay in between. The CDR3 runs to 15 residues. The germline V gene has CDR1 SGHKS and CDR2 YYEKEE (reference sequence). The CDR3 sequence: CASTEGAATNEKLFF. DNA for the CDR3: TGTGCCAGCACCGAAGGAGCTGCAACTAATGAAAAACTGTTTTTT.

There are a few counts of this clonotype. J is TRBJ2-1 and V is TRBV6-2 or TRBV6-3, with 9 bases aligning to TRBD2. The V gene's germline CDR1 is MNHEY and CDR2 SVGEGT. CDR3 size: 20 residues. Unmatched junction bases numbered 24, after V lost 6 bases and J lost 6 bases. The CDR3 loop reads CASSLPRLALRGGSINEQFF. The DNA of the CDR3 is TGTGCCAGCAGCCTACCCCGACTAGCACTGCGGGGGGGCTCGATCAATGAGCAGTTCTTC.

V usage is TRBV27 and J usage is TRBJ2-2, with 10 bases matching TRBD2. J was trimmed by 3 bases and V by 2 bases; bases with no gene match: 12. This CDR3 region has 19 residues. CDR1 MNHEY and CDR2 SMNVEV come from the germline V gene (reference sequence). The CDR3 sequence is CASSLKGPSGSIYTGELFF. In DNA, the CDR3 is TGTGCCAGCAGTTTAAAGGGCCCTAGCGGGAGTATTTACACCGGGGAGCTGTTTTTT.

The genes are TRBV28 and TRBJ1-5; possibly TRBD1 for D (6 bases). Germline CDR1 and CDR2: MDHEN and SYDVKM. The CDR3 is 13 residues long. V lost 6 bases, J lost 6 bases, and 12 bases lay in between. DNA for the CDR3: TGTGCCAGCAGGTCTGGGGGCAGTCAGCCCCAGCATTTT. Residues: CASRSGGSQPQHF.

This clonotype was picked up a small number of times. J is TRBJ2-1 and V is TRBV15; a weak D match, TRBD1 (5 bases). This CDR3 has 15 amino acids. Germline V gives CDR1 LNHNV, CDR2 YYDKDF (reference sequence). V was clipped by 0 bases and J by 9 bases, with 15 bases between them. The CDR3 sequence: CATSRDRAGKGEQFF. In DNA form, the CDR3 reads TGTGCCACCAGCAGAGATCGGGCAGGGAAAGGTGAGCAGTTCTTC. The full variable domain, its missing parts supplied by reference TRBV15 and TRBJ2-1, is DAMVIQNPRYQVTQFGKPVTLSCSQTLNHNVMYWYQQKSSQAPKLLFHYYDKDFNNEADTPDNFQSRRPNTSFCFLDIRSPGLGDTAMYLCATSRDRAGKGEQFFGPGTRLTVL.

The rearrangement uses TRBV12-3 or TRBV12-4 and TRBJ2-1; TRBD2 matches at 12 bases. V was pared by 5 bases and J by 7 bases, with 6 bases of the junction left unmatched. The CDR3 has 15 residues. CDR3 nucleotides: TGTGCCAGCAGTCTGTCGGGACTAGCGGGTAATGAGCAGTTCTTC. It codes for CASSLSGLAGNEQFF.

In this sample, this clonotype turned up a few times. This sequence joins TRBV4-1 and TRBJ2-7; 7 bases line up with TRBD2. CDR3 length equals 15 residues. J gave up 6 bases and V 0 bases, and 8 bases lay outside the gene matches. CDR1 and CDR2 (germline): MGHRA, YSYEKL. This CDR3 is CASSQEWGRASEQYF. The CDR3 bases are TGCGCCAGCAGCCAAGAATGGGGGAGGGCCTCCGAGCAGTACTTC.

V usage is TRBV7-2 and J usage is TRBJ1-6, with 7 bases that match TRBD1. The junction had 9 bases not matched to a gene; V was cut back by 4 bases and J by 9 bases. Germline V gives CDR1 SGHTA, CDR2 FQGNSA. CDR3 length: 15 amino acids. The CDR3 spells CASSSGQAPLSPLHF. The DNA of the CDR3 is TGTGCCAGCAGCTCAGGACAGGCCCCTCTTTCACCCCTCCACTTT. Full variable domain (outside the CDR3, taken from reference TRBV7-2 and TRBJ1-6): GAGVSQSPSNKVTEKGKDVELRCDPISGHTALYWYRQSLGQGLEFLIYFQGNSAPDKSGLPSDRFSAERTGGSVSTLTIQRTQQEDSAVYLCASSSGQAPLSPLHFGNGTRLTVT.

This clonotype has only one observation. The genes are TRBV7-2 and TRBJ2-3; D perhaps matches TRBD2 (5 bases). CDR1 and CDR2 (germline): SGHTA, FQGNSA. With 3 bases removed from V and 5 bases from J, the gap between germline ends came to 15 bases. The CDR3 runs 15 residues. CDR3 in DNA: TGTGCCAGCAGCTTCCTACCCGAGGGTAGAGATACGCAGTATTTT. It encodes CASSFLPEGRDTQYF.